A selection of T cell receptor beta chains follows, all from one sample in a study of blood T cell repertoires in COVID-19. Assay used: immunoSEQ multiplex PCR; TCRdb lists only in-frame clones, some missing. Among about 170,000 clones listed, over 80% were seen once. The specimen sequenced was peripheral blood. These receptors came from a woman in her forties or fifties with acute or convalescent COVID-19. The CDR3 runs from the conserved cysteine through the conserved F or W. The D gene is left open where the match is weak. Only part of the rows carry a size: once, few, many, or a class if the clone is expanded.

abundance: NA; len: 13; j_gene: TRBJ1-2; d_gene: NA; v_gene: TRBV11-2; CDR3nt: TGTGCCAGCAGCCCCTCAGGGTGGGATGGCTACACCTTC; CDR3aa: CASSPSGWDGYTF
abundance: NA; len: 14; j_gene: TRBJ1-1; d_gene: NA; v_gene: TRBV6-5; CDR3nt: TGTGCCAGCACCAACCGTGGGGGGACCGCTGAAGCTTTCTTT; CDR3aa: CASTNRGGTAEAFF
abundance: NA; len: 15; j_gene: TRBJ1-1; d_gene: TRBD1; v_gene: TRBV2; CDR3nt: TGTGCCAGCAGTCAACAGGGGGCGGGGAACACTGAAGCTTTCTTT; CDR3aa: CASSQQGAGNTEAFF
abundance: NA; len: 15; j_gene: TRBJ1-4; d_gene: NA; v_gene: TRBV4-2; CDR3nt: TGTGCCAGCAGCCAAGATCCCTCAAATGGCAAAAAACTGTTTTTT; CDR3aa: CASSQDPSNGKKLFF
abundance: NA; len: 15; j_gene: TRBJ2-1; d_gene: TRBD2; v_gene: TRBV28; CDR3nt: TGTGCCAGCAGTTTAGTAGCGGGAGGGGGGAATGAGCAGTTCTTC; CDR3aa: CASSLVAGGGNEQFF
abundance: NA; len: 14; j_gene: TRBJ2-3; d_gene: NA; v_gene: TRBV19; CDR3nt: TGTGCCAGTAGTTTGGGGGGGCCCACAGATACGCAGTATTTT; CDR3aa: CASSLGGPTDTQYF
abundance: few; len: 15; j_gene: TRBJ1-2; d_gene: TRBD1; v_gene: TRBV24-1; CDR3nt: TGTGCCACCAGTGGTTGGACAGGGGATGGAGGTGGCTACACCTTC; CDR3aa: CATSGWTGDGGGYTF
abundance: NA; len: 14; j_gene: TRBJ1-4; d_gene: TRBD1; v_gene: TRBV9; CDR3nt: TGTGCCAGCAGCGCCGACAGGGGGGATGAAAAACTGTTTTTT; CDR3aa: CASSADRGDEKLFF
abundance: NA; len: 17; j_gene: TRBJ2-7; d_gene: NA; v_gene: TRBV10-2; CDR3nt: TGCGCCAGCAGTGAGTCTAAAGGGAATGGGGGGTCCTACGAGCAGTACTTC; CDR3aa: CASSESKGNGGSYEQYF
abundance: NA; len: 15; j_gene: TRBJ2-7; d_gene: NA; v_gene: TRBV4-1; CDR3nt: TGCGCCAGCAGCCAAGTAGGAGAGAGCTCCTACGAGCAGTACTTC; CDR3aa: CASSQVGESSYEQYF
abundance: NA; len: 15; j_gene: TRBJ2-3; d_gene: TRBD1; v_gene: TRBV19; CDR3nt: TGTGCCAGTAGTATAGGACAGGGCCTCACGGATACGCAGTATTTT; CDR3aa: CASSIGQGLTDTQYF
abundance: once; len: 15; j_gene: TRBJ1-4; d_gene: NA; v_gene: TRBV15; CDR3nt: TGTGCCACCTCTTACGGGTCTGAGGTCATTGAAAAACTGTTTTTT; CDR3aa: CATSYGSEVIEKLFF
abundance: NA; len: 15; j_gene: TRBJ2-1; d_gene: NA; v_gene: TRBV5-1; CDR3nt: TGCGCCAGCAGCACTGGGTCTGACAGAAACAATGAGCAGTTCTTC; CDR3aa: CASSTGSDRNNEQFF
abundance: NA; len: 15; j_gene: TRBJ1-2; d_gene: TRBD1; v_gene: TRBV27; CDR3nt: TGTGCCAGCAGTCCCCTGGGACAGGGGAACTATGGCTACACCTTC; CDR3aa: CASSPLGQGNYGYTF
abundance: NA; len: 9; j_gene: TRBJ1-5; d_gene: NA; v_gene: TRBV28; CDR3nt: TGTGCGGCGGATCAGCCCCAGCATTTT; CDR3aa: CAADQPQHF
abundance: NA; len: 15; j_gene: TRBJ2-7; d_gene: TRBD1; v_gene: TRBV6-6; CDR3nt: TGTGCCAGCAGTTTCACCGCGACAGGGGACCACGAGCAGTACTTC; CDR3aa: CASSFTATGDHEQYF
abundance: NA; len: 18; j_gene: TRBJ2-4; d_gene: TRBD2; v_gene: TRBV30; CDR3nt: TGTGCCTGGAGTGTTTCTAGCGGGGGGGATCTAGCCAAAAACATTCAGTACTTC; CDR3aa: CAWSVSSGGDLAKNIQYF
abundance: NA; len: 15; j_gene: TRBJ2-3; d_gene: NA; v_gene: TRBV11-2; CDR3nt: TGTGCCAGCAGCTTATACGGCGGGTCTTCAGATACGCAGTATTTT; CDR3aa: CASSLYGGSSDTQYF
abundance: NA; len: 15; j_gene: TRBJ2-1; d_gene: TRBD1; v_gene: TRBV7-8; CDR3nt: TGTGCCAGCAGGCCAACCGGGACAGGGGGGAATGAGCAGTTCTTC; CDR3aa: CASRPTGTGGNEQFF
abundance: NA; len: 15; j_gene: TRBJ2-1; d_gene: TRBD2; v_gene: TRBV7-8; CDR3nt: TGTGCCAGCAGCAATAGCGGGAGGTCATACAATGAGCAGTTCTTC; CDR3aa: CASSNSGRSYNEQFF
abundance: NA; len: 16; j_gene: TRBJ1-2; d_gene: NA; v_gene: TRBV19; CDR3nt: TGTGCCATCTCCACGCGGGGAGCAGACTTTAACTATGGCTACACCTTC; CDR3aa: CAISTRGADFNYGYTF
abundance: NA; len: 16; j_gene: TRBJ1-1; d_gene: TRBD1; v_gene: TRBV25-1; CDR3nt: TGTGCCAGCAGTGAAACGCAGGGGGCACACCTGTCTGAAGCTTTCTTT; CDR3aa: CASSETQGAHLSEAFF
abundance: NA; len: 13; j_gene: TRBJ1-1; d_gene: NA; v_gene: TRBV28; CDR3nt: TGTGCCAGCAGTTTAGGCGGGCGGACTGAAGCTTTCTTT; CDR3aa: CASSLGGRTEAFF
abundance: NA; len: 15; j_gene: TRBJ2-1; d_gene: NA; v_gene: TRBV11-2; CDR3nt: TGTGCCAGCAGCTCTAGAACTACATACTACAATGAGCAGTTCTTC; CDR3aa: CASSSRTTYYNEQFF
abundance: NA; len: 17; j_gene: TRBJ1-1; d_gene: NA; v_gene: TRBV5-1; CDR3nt: TGCGCCAGCAGGGGGAGTAGCGGCTGGGATACGAACACTGAAGCTTTCTTT; CDR3aa: CASRGSSGWDTNTEAFF
abundance: NA; len: 11; j_gene: TRBJ1-1; d_gene: NA; v_gene: TRBV12-3/TRBV12-4; CDR3nt: TGTGCCAGCAGTTTAGACAGGTGGACCATCTTT; CDR3aa: CASSLDRWTIF
abundance: NA; len: 12; j_gene: TRBJ1-4; d_gene: NA; v_gene: TRBV20-1; CDR3nt: TGCAGTGCTAGTAACGTGGGGGGAAAACTGTTTTTT; CDR3aa: CSASNVGGKLFF
abundance: NA; len: 16; j_gene: TRBJ2-2; d_gene: NA; v_gene: TRBV3-1/TRBV3-2; CDR3nt: TGTGCCAGCAGCCAAGAGCCCGGTGGGGGGTCCGGGGAGCTGTTTTTT; CDR3aa: CASSQEPGGGSGELFF
abundance: NA; len: 18; j_gene: TRBJ2-5; d_gene: NA; v_gene: TRBV7-8; CDR3nt: TGTGCCAGCAGCTTCCCACACGATGAGTCAGGTGAAATCGAGACCCAGTACTTC; CDR3aa: CASSFPHDESGEIETQYF
abundance: NA; len: 14; j_gene: TRBJ1-4; d_gene: NA; v_gene: TRBV19; CDR3nt: TGTGCCAGTAGTATATGGGGGCGTAAGGAAAAACTGTTTTTT; CDR3aa: CASSIWGRKEKLFF
abundance: NA; len: 15; j_gene: TRBJ2-7; d_gene: TRBD2; v_gene: TRBV15; CDR3nt: TGTGCCACCAGCAGAGGAGCCCGGGGGGGTAGCGAGCAGTACTTC; CDR3aa: CATSRGARGGSEQYF
abundance: NA; len: 16; j_gene: TRBJ1-5; d_gene: TRBD1; v_gene: TRBV30; CDR3nt: TGTGCCTGGAGTGTACTTACAGGGGGAAGCAATCAGCCCCAGCATTTT; CDR3aa: CAWSVLTGGSNQPQHF
abundance: NA; len: 15; j_gene: TRBJ2-5; d_gene: TRBD2; v_gene: TRBV3-1/TRBV3-2; CDR3nt: TGTGCCAGCAGCCAAGGAGCTGGGGGGGAAGAGACCCAGTACTTC; CDR3aa: CASSQGAGGEETQYF
abundance: NA; len: 15; j_gene: TRBJ1-5; d_gene: NA; v_gene: TRBV4-3; CDR3nt: TGCGCCAGCAGCCAGGACACCACGAACAATCAGCCCCAGCATTTT; CDR3aa: CASSQDTTNNQPQHF
abundance: NA; len: 18; j_gene: TRBJ2-1; d_gene: TRBD2; v_gene: TRBV20-1; CDR3nt: TGCAGTGCTAGTGGCCTAGCGGGAGGGTTGTCGGGCTACAATGAGCAGTTCTTC; CDR3aa: CSASGLAGGLSGYNEQFF
abundance: once; len: 13; j_gene: TRBJ1-1; d_gene: NA; v_gene: TRBV12-3/TRBV12-4; CDR3nt: TGTGCCAGCAGCCGAGGGGGGAACACTGAAGCTTTCTTT; CDR3aa: CASSRGGNTEAFF
abundance: NA; len: 13; j_gene: TRBJ1-5; d_gene: NA; v_gene: TRBV5-1; CDR3nt: TGCGCCAGCAGCATCTCCCCTACCGAAGCCCAGCATTTT; CDR3aa: CASSISPTEAQHF
abundance: once; len: 15; j_gene: TRBJ1-1; d_gene: TRBD1; v_gene: TRBV3-1/TRBV3-2; CDR3nt: TGTGCCAGCAGCCATTTAAGGACAGGGAACACTGAAGCTTTCTTT; CDR3aa: CASSHLRTGNTEAFF
abundance: NA; len: 14; j_gene: TRBJ2-7; d_gene: NA; v_gene: TRBV18; CDR3nt: TGTGCCAGCTCACCCTATGCTAGACTTTACGAGCAGTACTTC; CDR3aa: CASSPYARLYEQYF
abundance: once; len: 17; j_gene: TRBJ2-5; d_gene: TRBD2; v_gene: TRBV28; CDR3nt: TGTGCGTCCTCCGGGACTAGCGGGGGGTTCCTCCAAGAGACCCAGTACTTC; CDR3aa: CASSGTSGGFLQETQYF
abundance: NA; len: 14; j_gene: TRBJ2-7; d_gene: NA; v_gene: TRBV13; CDR3nt: TGTGCCAGCAGCTTAGGGGACTCAGGCTACGAGCAGTACTTC; CDR3aa: CASSLGDSGYEQYF
abundance: NA; len: 14; j_gene: TRBJ1-5; d_gene: NA; v_gene: TRBV4-3; CDR3nt: TGCGCCAGCAGCCCATCCCATAGCAATCAGCCCCAGCATTTT; CDR3aa: CASSPSHSNQPQHF
abundance: few; len: 14; j_gene: TRBJ1-1; d_gene: NA; v_gene: TRBV18; CDR3nt: TGTGCCAGCTCACCCGGGGGGCCGAACACTGAAGCTTTCTTT; CDR3aa: CASSPGGPNTEAFF
abundance: once; len: 14; j_gene: TRBJ1-5; d_gene: TRBD1; v_gene: TRBV29-1; CDR3nt: TGCAGCGTTGCGGGGGGACAGGGCAATCAGCCCCAGCATTTT; CDR3aa: CSVAGGQGNQPQHF
abundance: NA; len: 18; j_gene: TRBJ2-1; d_gene: TRBD2; v_gene: TRBV2; CDR3nt: TGTGCCAGCAGTGAAGGTGGACTAGCGGGGAGCTCCTACAATGAGCAGTTCTTC; CDR3aa: CASSEGGLAGSSYNEQFF
abundance: NA; len: 16; j_gene: TRBJ2-2; d_gene: TRBD1; v_gene: TRBV18; CDR3nt: TGTGCCAGCTCACCCCCGGGACAGGGAGGAACCGGGGAGCTGTTTTTT; CDR3aa: CASSPPGQGGTGELFF
abundance: NA; len: 15; j_gene: TRBJ2-7; d_gene: TRBD1; v_gene: TRBV27; CDR3nt: TGTGCCAGCAGTCCTGGGACAGGGGGGCCCTACGAGCAGTACTTC; CDR3aa: CASSPGTGGPYEQYF
abundance: NA; len: 14; j_gene: TRBJ2-7; d_gene: NA; v_gene: TRBV20-1; CDR3nt: TGCAGTGCTAGTCCCGGGACACAGCACCGAGGGCAGTACTTC; CDR3aa: CSASPGTQHRGQYF